Listed below are T cell receptor beta chains from one sample, sequenced in a study of T cells after posttransplantation cyclophosphamide. This table comes from immunoSEQ multiplex PCR, and its TCRdb copy is limited to in-frame clones, with some not included. Listed for the sample are 40,000 to 55,000 clones, none seen a single time. The specimen sequenced was PBMCs. The receptor source for this set is a middle-aged man in good health, CMV-negative, and a related stem cell transplant donor. CDR3s include the opening cysteine and the closing phenylalanine or tryptophan.

j_gene,v_gene,CDR3aa
TRBJ2-7,TRBV5-1,CASSKRGSSYEQYF
TRBJ2-2,TRBV7-3,CASRKRDTGELFF
TRBJ2-7,TRBV5-4,CASSVAAGYHEQYF
TRBJ2-7,TRBV11-1,CASSRGLRLASYEQYF
TRBJ1-4,TRBV30,CAWSGGGATNEKLFF
TRBJ1-5,TRBV7-6,CASSFGGGQPQHF
TRBJ1-6,TRBV6-6,CASSYSGTGRNSPLHF
TRBJ2-7,TRBV19,CASSIGQASSYEQYF
TRBJ1-1,TRBV9,CASSVEGAKSEAFF
TRBJ2-5,TRBV10-3,CATGAGQQEETQYF
TRBJ2-5,TRBV15,CATGREGPQETQYF
TRBJ1-2,TRBV7-9,CASSALESPGYTF
TRBJ1-2,TRBV29-1,CSVEGQGNSYGYTF
TRBJ2-5,TRBV27,CASSLSGGVQYF
TRBJ2-5,TRBV27,CASSFLQGNQETQYF
TRBJ1-5,TRBV19,CASRSRGGNQPQHF
TRBJ1-1,TRBV29-1,CSVDAGQGVTEAFF
TRBJ1-2,TRBV7-8,CASSLDFGFKGDGYTF